This T cell receptor beta chain was captured in a study of cytomegalovirus exposure and HLA in healthy donors. Concerning this clone itself: Its specificity is unknown.

Study outcomes and limitations: In a later analysis, TCR beta V- and J-gene trimming showed a link to a missense DCLRE1C variant. Association with HLA alleles at 0.05 false discovery rate was found for approximately 18,000 TCR beta sequences in a later analysis. Cytomegalovirus association was listed for approximately 160 TCR beta chains.

A multiplex PCR was run with 60 Vbeta primers and 13 Jbeta primers. Using immunoSEQ multiplex PCR, the repertoire was profiled, and TCRdb retains in-frame clones only, with some absent. The sample contains some 220,000 clones, 77% of which appear only once. Sequenced material: PBMCs. The receptor was derived from a woman aged 55-70 years in good health and CMV-seropositive.

Here the CDR3 DNA reads TGTGCCAGTAAGGACAGGGATACCAAAAACATTCAGTACTTC. It codes for CASKDRDTKNIQYF. This chain joins TRBV6-5 and TRBJ2-4; TRBD1 agrees at 8 bases. Germline CDR1 and CDR2: MNHEY and SVGAGI. With V trimmed by 9 bases and J by 2 bases, 6 bases remained unmatched. The CDR3 is 14 amino acids.